This T cell receptor beta chain was sequenced in a study of blood T cell repertoires in COVID-19. The wider study: COVID-19 samples collected from the United States, Italy and Spain covered acute and convalescent phases.

The V gene lost 1 base and the J gene lost 5 bases, with 5 bases spanning the gap. CDR3 size: 12 residues. In germline, CDR1 is SGHAT, CDR2 FQNNGV. Assay used: immunoSEQ multiplex PCR; TCRdb lists only in-frame clones, some missing. The sample has some 200,000 clones, roughly four fifths seen once. The genes are TRBV11-2 and TRBJ1-1, with D hard to call. The receptor was isolated from a woman in her forties with acute COVID-19. What was sequenced was PBMCs or T cells enriched from blood (not recorded which). The CDR3 coding sequence is TGTGCCAGCAGCTTAGTATCGACTGAAGCTTTCTTT. Translation gives CASSLVSTEAFF.